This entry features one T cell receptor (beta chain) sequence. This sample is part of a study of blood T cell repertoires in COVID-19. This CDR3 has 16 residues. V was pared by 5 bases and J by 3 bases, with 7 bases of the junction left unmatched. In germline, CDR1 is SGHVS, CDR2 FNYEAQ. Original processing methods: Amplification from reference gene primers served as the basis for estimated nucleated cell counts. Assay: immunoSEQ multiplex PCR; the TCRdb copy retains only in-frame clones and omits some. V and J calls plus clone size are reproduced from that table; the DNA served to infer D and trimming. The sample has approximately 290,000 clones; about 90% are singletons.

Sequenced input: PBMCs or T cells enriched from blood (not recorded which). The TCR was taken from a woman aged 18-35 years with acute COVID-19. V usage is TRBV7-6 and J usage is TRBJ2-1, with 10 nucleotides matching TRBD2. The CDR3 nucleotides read TGTGCCAGCAGCCGCGCGTCTAGCGGGAGCTACAATGAGCAGTTCTTC. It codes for CASSRASSGSYNEQFF.